One and the same sample provided the 26 T cell receptor beta chains below, sequenced in a study of OX40 agonist ivuxolimab in advanced cancers. Sequencing was performed with immunoSEQ multiplex PCR; in TCRdb, only in-frame clones are kept and a portion is missing. The data hold tens of thousands of clones, with 87% observed a single time. The source material was CD4+ or CD8+ T cells sorted from blood, sampled in a trial of the OX40 agonist ivuxolimab. These receptors were taken from an adult with an advanced solid tumor such as melanoma, head and neck, liver or kidney cancer.

The rearrangement joins TRBV7-6 to TRBJ2-3, with 11 bases lining up with TRBD2. V lost 4 bases to trimming and J lost 3 bases; unmatched junction nucleotides: 9. The CDR3 is made up of 17 amino acids. Germline CDR1 SGHVS, CDR2 FNYEAQ. Here the CDR3 DNA reads TGTGCCAGCAGCTCAAAACTAGCGGGAGTTGAGACAGATACGCAGTATTTT. Residues: CASSSKLAGVETDTQYF. Drawing the rest from reference TRBV7-6 and TRBJ2-3, the complete variable domain is GAGVSQSPRYKVTKRGQDVALRCDPISGHVSLYWYRQALGQGPEFLTYFNYEAQQDKSGLPNDRFSAERPEGSISTLTIQRTEQRDSAMYRCASSSKLAGVETDTQYFGPGTRLTVL.

The chain links TRBV19 to TRBJ2-1, with TRBD2 identical over 7 bases. This CDR3 region has 15 residues. Germline CDR1 LNHDA, CDR2 SQIVND (reference sequence). Germline trimming cut 5 bases from V and 0 bases from J; bases unmatched to any gene: 4. The chain's CDR3 is CASSLRGSSYNEQFF. The CDR3 DNA is TGTGCCAGTAGTTTGCGGGGGAGCTCCTACAATGAGCAGTTCTTC.

The chain uses TRBV5-8 and TRBJ2-6; D perhaps matches TRBD2 (5 bases). This CDR3 region has 15 residues. Germline V gene sequence: CDR1 SGHTS, CDR2 YDEGEE. Deletions cut 1 base from V and 0 bases from J, with 5 bases between. For the CDR3, the DNA is TGTGCCAGCAGCTTGCGGGACTCTGGGGCCAACGTCCTGACTTTC. This sequence encodes CASSLRDSGANVLTF.

This clone appeared a single time. This sequence joins TRBV7-3 and TRBJ1-2; no clear D gene. The V end lost 5 bases, the J end lost 7 bases, and 14 bases lay between the germline ends. The CDR3 runs to 13 residues. CDR1 SGHTA and CDR2 FQGTGA come from the germline V gene. CDR3 coding DNA: TGTGCCAGCAGCCCCACCAATGGTGCTGGCTACACCTTC. Amino acid sequence: CASSPTNGAGYTF.

This chain links TRBV10-3 with TRBJ2-3; the D is unclear. The V end lost 4 bases, the J end lost 5 bases, and 4 bases lay between the germline ends. CDR3 length equals 11 residues. The germline gives CDR1 ENHRY, CDR2 SYGVKD. CDR3 loop: CAISGGDTQYF. The CDR3 DNA is TGTGCCATCAGTGGTGGAGATACGCAGTATTTT.

The rearrangement joins TRBV15 to TRBJ2-1; 8 bases agree with TRBD2. With V trimmed by 5 bases and J by 10 bases, 16 bases remained unmatched. Germline V gene sequence: CDR1 LNHNV, CDR2 YYDKDF (reference sequence). The CDR3 contains 16 residues. The CDR3 sequence: CATSSQGLASQREQFF. The CDR3 coding sequence is TGTGCCACCAGCTCCCAAGGACTAGCTTCTCAGAGGGAGCAGTTCTTC.

The genes are TRBV11-2 and TRBJ1-2; D is undetermined. Trimming left V 6 bases short and J 1 base short, with 15 bases between. This CDR3 is built from 15 residues. In germline, CDR1 is SGHAT, CDR2 FQNNGV. In nucleotides, the CDR3 is TGTGCCAGCAGTGGACGGTCAAGAAGTAACTATGGCTACACCTTC. It yields the protein CASSGRSRSNYGYTF.

V is TRBV5-1 and J is TRBJ1-4; no reliable D call. The V gene lost 3 bases and the J gene lost 9 bases, with 12 bases spanning the gap. The CDR3 sequence is 13 residues long. CDR1 SGHRS and CDR2 YFSETQ come from the germline V gene. The CDR3 loop is CASSSSSRQKLFF. The CDR3 bases are TGCGCCAGCAGCTCTTCTTCACGCCAAAAACTGTTTTTT.

In DNA, the CDR3 is TGTGCCAGCAGCTGGGAGACAGGGGAGGCGGTTGGCTACACCTTC. This sequence encodes CASSWETGEAVGYTF. The chain is built from TRBV7-2 and TRBJ1-2; 8 nucleotides match TRBD1. The germline V gene encodes CDR1 SGHTA and CDR2 FQGNSA. This CDR3 comprises 15 residues. Germline trimming cut 4 bases from V and 7 bases from J; bases unmatched to any gene: 11.

The CDR3 reads CASSVTSLKFGNEQFF. CDR3 coding DNA: TGTGCCAGCAGTGTGACTAGTCTGAAGTTTGGCAATGAGCAGTTCTTC. V gene TRBV27 combines with J gene TRBJ2-1, with TRBD2 as a possible D gene (6 bases). The V end lost 5 bases, the J end lost 6 bases, and 20 bases lay between the germline ends. This CDR3 is built from 16 residues. CDR1 is MNHEY and CDR2 is SMNVEV in the germline V gene (reference sequence).

This clone is a singleton in its sample. The rearrangement uses TRBV29-1 and TRBJ2-7; 7 bases match TRBD1. CDR1 is SQVTM and CDR2 is ANQGSEA in the germline V gene. Trimming at V came to 3 bases and at J to 0 bases, leaving 8 bases not matched to a gene. The CDR3 consists of 15 residues. The CDR3 here is CSVEYRDSPSYEQYF. DNA of the CDR3: TGCAGCGTTGAGTACCGGGACAGCCCCTCCTACGAGCAGTACTTC.

The chain employs TRBV19 and TRBJ1-2, with D possibly being TRBD1 (5 bases). Per germline, CDR1 LNHDA and CDR2 SQIVND (reference sequence). V gave up 1 base and J gave up 4 bases, with 13 bases separating them. This CDR3 spans 15 amino acids. CDR3 region: CASSIAGSLGYGYTF. The DNA for the CDR3 is TGTGCCAGTAGTATAGCAGGGTCCCTCGGCTATGGCTACACCTTC.

The chain combines TRBV19 with TRBJ2-5; 12 positions match TRBD2. V shed 5 bases, J shed 2 bases, and the junction held 3 bases outside the gene matches. CDR3 size: 15 residues. From germline, CDR1 is LNHDA and CDR2 SQIVND (reference sequence). The CDR3 sequence: CASSQLAGGQETQYF. The CDR3 DNA reads as TGTGCCAGTAGTCAACTAGCGGGAGGACAAGAGACCCAGTACTTC.

The rearrangement links TRBV6-5 to TRBJ2-3, with D possibly TRBD1 on 7 matching bases. The germline gives CDR1 MNHEY, CDR2 SVGAGI. This CDR3 region has 14 residues. V lost 6 bases and J lost 5, with 15 bases in between. CDR3 DNA: TGTGCCAGCAGGCCCCAGGGGGGTGTAGATACGCAGTATTTT. It is translated as CASRPQGGVDTQYF.

CDR3: CSVVDASGKGDTQYF. As DNA, the CDR3 is TGCAGCGTTGTAGATGCTAGCGGGAAGGGAGATACGCAGTATTTT. V and J are TRBV29-1 and TRBJ2-3, with 9 bases lining up with TRBD2. After removal of 4 bases from V and 5 bases from J, the junction contained 10 bases not matched to a gene. There are 15 residues in the CDR3. The germline V gene encodes CDR1 SQVTM and CDR2 ANQGSEA.

This rearrangement joins TRBV10-3 to TRBJ1-2; D is unresolved. Germline lookup yields CDR1 ENHRY and CDR2 SYGVKD. This CDR3 comprises 14 residues. The V end was cut by 4 bases, the J end by 1 base, with 10 bases between. The CDR3 protein is CAISGDGRNYGYTF. The CDR3 DNA is TGTGCCATCAGTGGAGACGGGCGTAACTATGGCTACACCTTC.

The chain is built from TRBV11-2 and TRBJ1-1; 10 bases align to TRBD1. The length of the CDR3 is 14 residues. The J segment lost 4 bases and the V segment lost 5 bases, leaving 4 bases of the junction unmatched. Looked up from germline, CDR1 is SGHAT and CDR2 is FQNNGV. CDR3 DNA sequence: TGTGCCAGCAGCAAGGACAGGGGGATCACTGAAGCTTTCTTT. Protein product: CASSKDRGITEAFF.

This clone was detected once. The rearrangement joins TRBV7-8 to TRBJ2-5; TRBD1 might be the D (5 bases). The CDR3 consists of 14 residues. Germline CDR1 reads SGHVS; CDR2 reads FQNEAQ. Trimming cost V 1 base and J 5 bases, with 11 bases left between them. DNA of the CDR3: TGTGCCAGCAGCTTAGAGGCAGGGTGGGAGACCCAGTACTTC. Protein: CASSLEAGWETQYF.

This chain links TRBV4-2 with TRBJ1-5; TRBD1 matches 9 bases. The CDR3 extends over 17 amino acids. V was pared by 3 bases and J by 2 bases, with 8 bases of the junction left unmatched. Germline V gene sequence: CDR1 LGHNA, CDR2 YNFKEQ. CDR3 bases: TGTGCCAGCAGCCATGATAAGGACAGGGGTGGCAATCAGCCCCAGCATTTT. Amino acid sequence: CASSHDKDRGGNQPQHF.

The genes are TRBV5-1 and TRBJ1-5, with D maybe TRBD1 (6 bases). CDR1 and CDR2 from the germline V gene are SGHRS and YFSETQ. This CDR3 has 16 amino acids. V was cut by 0 bases and J by 0 bases, with 10 bases left in between. CDR3 nucleotides: TGCGCCAGCAGCTTGGGGGACACCAATAGCAATCAGCCCCAGCATTTT. This gives the protein CASSLGDTNSNQPQHF. Variable domain in full (rest from reference TRBV5-1 and TRBJ1-5): KAGVTQTPRYLIKTRGQQVTLSCSPISGHRSVSWYQQTPGQGLQFLFEYFSETQRNKGNFPGRFSGRQFSNSRSEMNVSTLELGDSALYLCASSLGDTNSNQPQHFGDGTRLSIL.

This clone appeared a single time. The chain has TRBV18 and TRBJ1-1, with D unresolved. Germline V gives CDR1 KGHSH, CDR2 LQKENI. Trimming removed 0 bases from V and 2 bases from J, with 4 bases in between. The CDR3 has 13 residues. The CDR3 coding sequence is TGTGCCAGCTCACCACCCGTCAACACTGAAGCTTTCTTT. Its protein product is CASSPPVNTEAFF.

The CDR3 nucleotides read TGTGCCAGCAGCCCCCAAGGATCCATCTCGAACACTGAAGCTTTCTTT. This translates into CASSPQGSISNTEAFF. The V gene is TRBV2, the J gene TRBJ1-1; D is uncertain. The germline V and J ends were trimmed by 6 bases and 1 base, with 18 bases remaining between them. Germline loops: CDR1 SNHLY, CDR2 FYNNEI. The CDR3 totals 16 residues.

This chain links TRBV11-2 with TRBJ2-1; 9 bases agree with TRBD2. Trimming at V came to 5 bases and at J to 3 bases, leaving 5 bases not matched to a gene. The V gene's germline CDR1 is SGHAT and CDR2 FQNNGV. The length of the CDR3 is 15 residues. Here the CDR3 reads CASSPSGTVYNEQFF. CDR3 coding DNA: TGTGCCAGCAGCCCTAGCGGGACGGTCTACAATGAGCAGTTCTTC.

The gene calls are TRBV9 and TRBJ2-7; TRBD1 agrees at 7 bases. Germline assignment: CDR1 SGDLS and CDR2 YYNGEE. The CDR3 runs 15 residues. V gave up 2 bases and J gave up 0 bases; unmatched junction bases: 5. CDR3 in amino acids: CASSVGQTGSYEQYF. The CDR3 DNA reads as TGTGCCAGCAGCGTGGGACAGACCGGCTCCTACGAGCAGTACTTC.

This clone was seen just once. As DNA, the CDR3 is TGTGCCAGTAGTATAGATCGTGGCTACACCTTC. Protein sequence: CASSIDRGYTF. V usage is TRBV19 and J usage is TRBJ1-2; D is undetermined. Germline lookup yields CDR1 LNHDA and CDR2 SQIVND (reference sequence). CDR3 length: 11 residues. Trimming shortened V by 0 bases and J by 7 bases, and 3 bases separated the two germline ends. Complete variable domain (other parts from reference TRBV19 and TRBJ1-2): DGGITQSPKYLFRKEGQNVTLSCEQNLNHDAMYWYRQDPGQGLRLIYYSQIVNDFQKGDIAEGYSVSREKKESFPLTVTSAQKNPTAFYLCASSIDRGYTFGSGTRLTVV.

This clone was seen only a few times. This chain joins TRBV2 and TRBJ1-1; 7 positions agree with TRBD1. The germline V gene has CDR1 SNHLY and CDR2 FYNNEI. CDR3 length equals 13 residues. V was clipped by 8 bases and J by 1 base; unmatched bases: 4. CDR3 sequence: CASARQGNTEAFF. For the CDR3, the DNA is TGTGCCAGCGCGAGACAGGGGAACACTGAAGCTTTCTTT.